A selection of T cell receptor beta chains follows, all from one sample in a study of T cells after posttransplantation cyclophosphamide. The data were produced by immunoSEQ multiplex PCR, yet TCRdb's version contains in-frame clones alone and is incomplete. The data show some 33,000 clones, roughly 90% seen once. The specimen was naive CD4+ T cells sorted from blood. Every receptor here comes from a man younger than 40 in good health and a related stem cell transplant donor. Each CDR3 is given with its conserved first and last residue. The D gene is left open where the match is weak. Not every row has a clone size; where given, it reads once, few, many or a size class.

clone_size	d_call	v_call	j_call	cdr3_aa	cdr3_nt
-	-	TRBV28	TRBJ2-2	CASSPSEVAGELFF	TGTGCCAGCAGTCCGAGTGAGGTGGCCGGGGAGCTGTTTTTT
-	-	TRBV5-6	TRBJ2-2	CASRLKGGLAGELFF	TGTGCCAGCAGGCTCAAGGGGGGGCTGGCCGGGGAGCTGTTTTTT
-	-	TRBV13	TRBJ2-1	CASSLGSFWQDNEQFF	TGTGCCAGCAGCTTAGGGAGTTTTTGGCAGGACAATGAGCAGTTCTTC
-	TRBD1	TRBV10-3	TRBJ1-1	CAARRSGQGPTEAFF	TGTGCCGCGAGGAGATCGGGACAGGGGCCCACTGAAGCTTTCTTT
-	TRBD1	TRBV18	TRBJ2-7	CASSPTGGHEQYF	TGTGCCAGCTCGCCCACAGGGGGCCACGAGCAGTACTTC
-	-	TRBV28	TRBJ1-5	CASSSGGSNQPQHF	TGTGCCAGCAGTTCCGGAGGTAGCAATCAGCCCCAGCATTTT
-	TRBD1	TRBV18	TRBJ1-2	CASSPLQTGGKDGYTF	TGTGCCAGCTCACCCCTCCAGACAGGGGGCAAGGATGGCTACACCTTC
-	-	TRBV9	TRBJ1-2	CASSARDISYGYTF	TGTGCCAGCAGCGCCCGGGACATTTCCTATGGCTACACCTTC
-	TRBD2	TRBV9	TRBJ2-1	CASSVGGLAGTYNEQFF	TGTGCCAGCAGCGTAGGCGGACTAGCGGGGACCTACAATGAGCAGTTCTTC
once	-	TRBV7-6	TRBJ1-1	CASSSLQGKTEAFF	TGTGCCAGCAGCTCGCTACAGGGTAAAACTGAAGCTTTCTTT
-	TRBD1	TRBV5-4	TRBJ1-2	CASRPVVGQAYGGYTF	TGTGCCAGCAGACCCGTCGTGGGACAGGCTTATGGTGGCTACACCTTC
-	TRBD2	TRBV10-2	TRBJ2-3	CASSESLGGGIDTQYF	TGCGCCAGCAGTGAGTCGTTGGGCGGGGGTATAGATACGCAGTATTTT
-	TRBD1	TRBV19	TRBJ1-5	CASSIARGRFQPQHF	TGTGCCAGTAGTATAGCCAGGGGGCGGTTTCAGCCCCAGCATTTT
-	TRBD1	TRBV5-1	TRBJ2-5	CASSLGPGQGSQETQYF	TGCGCCAGCAGCTTAGGCCCCGGACAGGGTAGCCAAGAGACCCAGTACTTC
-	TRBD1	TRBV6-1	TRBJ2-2	CASGQGGNTGELFF	TGTGCCTCGGGACAGGGGGGAAACACCGGGGAGCTGTTTTTT
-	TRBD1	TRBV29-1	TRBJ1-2	CSVEGQGNYGYTF	TGCAGCGTGGAAGGACAGGGTAACTATGGCTACACCTTC
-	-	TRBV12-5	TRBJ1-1	CASGLGGDTEAFF	TGTGCTAGTGGTTTGGGGGGGGACACTGAAGCTTTCTTT
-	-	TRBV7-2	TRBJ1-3	CASSLTGGASGNTIYF	TGTGCCAGCAGCTTAACGGGGGGCGCTTCTGGAAACACCATATATTTT
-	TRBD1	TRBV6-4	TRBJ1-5	CASSASGTGPSYSNQPQHF	TGTGCCAGCAGTGCATCCGGGACAGGGCCGTCTTATAGCAATCAGCCCCAGCATTTT
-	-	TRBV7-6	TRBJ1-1	CASSLDAVGGLRTEAFF	TGTGCCAGCAGCTTAGATGCGGTCGGGGGGTTAAGGACTGAAGCTTTCTTT
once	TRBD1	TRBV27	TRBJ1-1	CASSLTGGYTEAFF	TGTGCCAGCAGTTTAACAGGGGGCTACACTGAAGCTTTCTTT
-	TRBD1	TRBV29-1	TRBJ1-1	CSVEAKTGAGTEAFF	TGCAGCGTTGAAGCGAAAACAGGGGCGGGCACTGAAGCTTTCTTT
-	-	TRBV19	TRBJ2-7	CASSPPRARTYEQYF	TGTGCCAGTAGCCCTCCCAGGGCACGCACCTATGAGCAGTACTTC
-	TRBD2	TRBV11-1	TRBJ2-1	CASSSPAGGNNEQFF	TGTGCCAGCAGCTCTCCAGCGGGGGGAAACAATGAGCAGTTCTTC
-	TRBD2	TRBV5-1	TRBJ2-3	CASGLAGRLWGTDTQYF	TGCGCCAGCGGATTAGCGGGGAGACTTTGGGGCACAGATACGCAGTATTTT
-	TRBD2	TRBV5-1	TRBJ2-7	CASSPRASGGVYEQYF	TGCGCCAGCAGCCCAAGGGCTAGCGGGGGGGTATACGAGCAGTACTTC
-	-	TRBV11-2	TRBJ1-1	CASSARTGFNTEAFF	TGTGCCAGCAGCGCCAGAACAGGGTTTAACACTGAAGCTTTCTTT
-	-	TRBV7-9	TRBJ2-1	CASSLSSSGLANNEQFF	TGTGCCAGCAGCTTATCATCAAGCGGGCTCGCTAACAATGAGCAGTTCTTC
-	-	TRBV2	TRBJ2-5	CASSVVGTSQETQYF	TGTGCCAGCTCGGTTGTTGGGACTTCTCAAGAGACCCAGTACTTC
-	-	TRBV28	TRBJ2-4	CASSSVEDIQYF	TGTGCCAGCAGTTCCGTTGAGGACATTCAGTACTTC
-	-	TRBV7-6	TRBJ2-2	CASSLRSLNTGELFF	TGTGCCAGCAGCTTAAGGAGCTTGAACACCGGGGAGCTGTTTTTT